The subject of this entry is one TCR beta chain. Its antigen target is currently unknown. Base-call qualities are not available, and no considerably larger clone is one nucleotide away. The time point label of this sample denotes: about 28 days (+/-7) after the second vaccine dose. AZD1222 recipients whose second dose came at about 4 weeks and those whose second dose came at about 12 weeks were combined into one group, since spike-specific TCR depth and breadth did not differ between the two schedules. The vaccinee samples were drawn from two UK trials, COV001 and COV002, one of which was a single-blind randomized controlled phase 2/3 trial testing AZD1222 (ChAdOx1 nCoV-19) in healthy adults. For TCRbeta chain sequencing, PBMC samples from trial participants were taken at day 0 and at day 28 after the second dose. The data belong to a study of T cell responses to AZD1222 COVID-19 vaccine (dated by TCRdb to the early 2020s). Study-wide context: A total of 233 trial participants underwent TCR sequencing, of whom 207 received two doses of AZD1222 and some 25 received two doses of the MenACWY control vaccine. Trial participants were enrolled by age into 18-55, 56-69 and 70-plus year subgroups, with approximately 150, 30 and 60 TCR-sequenced participants respectively.

The CDR3 regions of human TCRbeta chains were subjected to immunosequencing. The authors processed their data as follows. Repertoire TCRs were matched against a reference library of SARS-CoV-2-specific TCRs generated with the MIRA antigen-specificity platform. Breadth was defined as the fraction of unique TCRs that were SARS-CoV-2-associated. Depth was defined as the fraction of total T cells that were SARS-CoV-2-associated. Using the MIRA data, each spike-specific TCR was assigned both to the spike region to which the TCR was reactive and to a CD4 or CD8 class. Log10-transformed breadth and depth values were compared by one-way ANOVA with Sidak's multiple comparisons tests. As stored in TCRdb, this immuneACCESS dataset retains in-frame rearrangements with V and J assigned. A fraction of the clones does not appear; measured against another copy, unresolved V genes explain less than half of the discrepancy, and the remainder lacks a known reason. The DNA was the basis for D and trimming; V, J and clone size are from that table. The sample includes over 65,000 clones, with about nine tenths observed a single time. Of the sample, around 7% falls within the top ten clones.

Overall study results and their limits: Only five or six AZD1222 recipients were SARS-CoV-2 seropositive at baseline, limiting conclusions about previously exposed vaccinees. After two AZD1222 doses, both the breadth and the depth of spike-specific TCRs were significantly higher than at day 0 and than in MenACWY recipients. The 56-69-year group was small, and its depth increase did not reach significance, likely because of low power. Epitopes outside the regions mutated in the B.1.351 and B.1.1.7 variants were reportedly recognized by nearly half of the unique spike-specific TCRs. Because no day 14 peak-response samples were available, the repertoires could be characterized only after the peak T cell response. The whole spike protein was spanned by vaccine-associated CD4 TCRs, and dominant responses were seen in regions 160-218 and 743-854. Participants were mostly white British and included more females than males, and it was suggested by the authors that clonal diversity may have been underestimated.

This TCR derives from an adult who received the AZD1222 COVID-19 vaccine. Material: peripheral blood, obtained 28 days after the second AZD1222 dose.

The bases are TGTGCCAGCAGTTACGCTTGGCGGGCCTCCTACGAGCAGTACTTC. This codes for CASSYAWRASYEQYF. The chain links TRBV6-5 with TRBJ2-7, with a tentative D gene TRBD2 over 5 matching bases. The CDR3 numbers 15 residues from cysteine through phenylalanine. Kept here is only the CDR3 DNA, which spans 45 bases and is read in frame from base 1. Looking up the germline V gene yields CDR1 MNHEY and CDR2 SVGAGI. At the junction V is shortened by 2 bases and J by 0 bases, with 11 bases in between.